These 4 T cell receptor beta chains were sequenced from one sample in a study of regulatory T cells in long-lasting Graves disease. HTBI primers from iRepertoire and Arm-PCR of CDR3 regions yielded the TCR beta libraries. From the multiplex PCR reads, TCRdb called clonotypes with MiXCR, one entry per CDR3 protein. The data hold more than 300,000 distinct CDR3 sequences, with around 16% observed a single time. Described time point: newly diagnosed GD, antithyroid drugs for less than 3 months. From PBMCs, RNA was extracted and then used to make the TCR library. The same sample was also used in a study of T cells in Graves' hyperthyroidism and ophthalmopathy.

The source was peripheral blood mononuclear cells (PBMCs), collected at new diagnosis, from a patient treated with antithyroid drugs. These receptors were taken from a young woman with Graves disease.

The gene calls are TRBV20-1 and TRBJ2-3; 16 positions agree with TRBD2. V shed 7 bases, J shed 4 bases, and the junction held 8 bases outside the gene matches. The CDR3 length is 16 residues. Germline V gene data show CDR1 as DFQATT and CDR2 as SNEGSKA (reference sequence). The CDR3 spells CSVRGLAGGESDTQYF. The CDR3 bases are TGCAGTGTTAGGGGACTAGCGGGGGGGGAGTCAGATACGCAGTATTTT.

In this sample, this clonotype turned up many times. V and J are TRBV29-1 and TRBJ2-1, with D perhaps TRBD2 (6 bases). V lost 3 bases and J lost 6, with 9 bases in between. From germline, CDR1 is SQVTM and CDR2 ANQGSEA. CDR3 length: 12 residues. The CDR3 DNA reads TGCAGCGTTGAGAGCGGGTCCAATGAGCAGTTCTTC. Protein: CSVESGSNEQFF.

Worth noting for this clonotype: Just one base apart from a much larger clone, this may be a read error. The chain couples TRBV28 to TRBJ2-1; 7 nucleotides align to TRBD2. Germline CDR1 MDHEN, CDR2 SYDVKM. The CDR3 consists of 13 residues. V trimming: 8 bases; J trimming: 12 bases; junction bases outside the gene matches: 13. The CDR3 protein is CASGLGSLGAQFF. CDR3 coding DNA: TGTGCCAGCGGACTAGGCTCCCTAGGGGCGCAGTTCTTC. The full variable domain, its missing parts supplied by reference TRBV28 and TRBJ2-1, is DVKVTQSSRYLVKRTGEKVFLECVQDMDHENMFWYRQDPGLGLRLIYFSYDVKMKEKGDIPEGYSVSREKKERFSLILESASTNQTSMYLCASGLGSLGAQFFGPGTRLTVL.

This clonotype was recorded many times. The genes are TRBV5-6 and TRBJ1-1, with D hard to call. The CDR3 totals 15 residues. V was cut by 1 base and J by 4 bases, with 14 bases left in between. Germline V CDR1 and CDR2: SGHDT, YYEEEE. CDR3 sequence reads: CASSLSGPRGTEAFF. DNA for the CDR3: TGTGCCAGCAGCTTGTCGGGCCCCCGGGGCACTGAAGCTTTCTTT.